This TCR beta chain was recovered during a study of T cell responses to AZD1222 COVID-19 vaccine. Study-wide results and limits: Two AZD1222 administrations were followed by greater Spike-specific TCR breadth and depth. Most donors were white British, females outnumbered males, and clonal diversity was possibly underestimated.

V gave up 4 bases and J gave up 6 bases; unmatched junction bases: 9. The CDR3 has 15 residues. Germline V gene lookup returns CDR1 SGHTS and CDR2 YDEGEE. Libraries were prepared by immunoSEQ multiplex PCR; TCRdb keeps only in-frame clonotypes and omits some of them. The profile shows around 89,000 clones, over 75% of them singletons. As concerns this clone: Its antigen is unidentified.

Sequenced material: peripheral blood, taken on day 0 of AZD1222 vaccination. This clonotype was sampled from an adult in good health. The chain recombines TRBV5-8 with TRBJ1-2; 10 bases match TRBD1. The CDR3 region is CASSLTRTGGNGYTF. In nucleotides, the CDR3 is TGTGCCAGCAGCCTCACCCGGACAGGGGGAAATGGCTACACCTTC.